The clone carrying this TCR beta chain appeared once. As yet, its antigen is unknown. Antigen-specific CD4+ T cells were expanded with viral peptide pools in the ViraFEST assay before sequencing. After less than twelve days in culture, the CD4+ T cells were isolated. Subjects were given two BNT162b2 or mRNA-1273 vaccine doses. According to the study, vaccine recipients showed no prior SARS-CoV-2 infection and negative nucleocapsid antibodies. Each well held 1.5 million to 2 million PBMC cultured with roughly 10 ug/ml peptides and 7.5 to 10 IU/ml IL-2. These data come from a study of vaccination effects on CD4 cells after COVID-19. Whole-study results and caveats: Marked clonal contraction of both clone types appeared late after vaccination. Few convalescent patients and no early post-infection timepoints were included in the study.

The protocol was immunoSEQ multiplex PCR, while the TCRdb copy is restricted to in-frame clones and leaves out a portion. The profile shows 67,000 or so clones, approximately 81% of them singletons. The CDR3 covers 17 residues. CDR1 is SGHRS, CDR2 YFSETQ, per germline. J was trimmed by 0 bases and V by 2 bases; bases with no gene match: 8. This chain links TRBV5-1 with TRBJ2-1; 7 positions agree with TRBD2. The sequencing used CD4+ T cells from PBMCs cultured with HCoV-229E spike peptides, collected after COVID-19 vaccination. This sequence originates from a human donor who received a COVID-19 vaccine. The CDR3 sequence is CASSFLGRGSSYNEQFF. The CDR3 DNA reads as TGCGCCAGCAGCTTTCTAGGGAGGGGCAGCTCCTACAATGAGCAGTTCTTC.